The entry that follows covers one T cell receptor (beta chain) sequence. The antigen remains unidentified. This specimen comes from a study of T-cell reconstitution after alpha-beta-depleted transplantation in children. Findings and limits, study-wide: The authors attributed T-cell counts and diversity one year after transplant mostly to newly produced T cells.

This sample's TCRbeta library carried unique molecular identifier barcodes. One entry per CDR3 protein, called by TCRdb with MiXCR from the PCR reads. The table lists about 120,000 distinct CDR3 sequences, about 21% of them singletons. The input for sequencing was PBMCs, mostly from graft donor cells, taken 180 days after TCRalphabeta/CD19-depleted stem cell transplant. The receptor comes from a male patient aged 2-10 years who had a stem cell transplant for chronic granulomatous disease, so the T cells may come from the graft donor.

CDR3 in DNA: TGTGCCAGCAGTTTACCCGACAGGGACGTCTACGAGCAGTACTTC. As protein: CASSLPDRDVYEQYF. V usage is TRBV28 and J usage is TRBJ2-7; 7 nucleotides match TRBD1. The length of the CDR3 is 15 residues. The V gene end was trimmed by 2 bases and the J gene end by 3 bases; junction bases not matched to a gene: 7. CDR1 and CDR2 from the germline V gene are MDHEN and SYDVKM.